This paragraph reports one T cell receptor beta chain. Source study methods: Amplifying reference gene primers gave estimates of nucleated cell counts. The method was immunoSEQ multiplex PCR; TCRdb's version includes in-frame clones alone and lacks a portion of them. The V and J calls and the clone size are those of that table, but D and trimming were determined from the DNA. Altogether about 310,000 clones are present, more than 70% being singletons, with the ten largest covering roughly 7.1%. This record belongs to a study of blood T cell repertoires in COVID-19. Overall study context: Donors in the United States, Italy and Spain gave samples during acute or convalescent COVID-19. From T cells, B-cell-depleted T cells, or PBMCs came the material, which was cDNA or gDNA.

Trimming pared 6 bases from V and 1 base from J, leaving 6 bases between. The CDR3 loop spans 13 amino acids. In germline, CDR1 is WSHSY, CDR2 SAAADI. The rearrangement links TRBV10-2 to TRBJ2-2; possibly TRBD2 for D (5 bases). The sequence was collected from a woman aged 45 to 65 who had recovered from COVID-19. Specimen: peripheral blood. The CDR3 sequence is CASSRGNTGELFF. In DNA form, the CDR3 reads TGCGCCAGCAGCCGGGGGAACACCGGGGAGCTGTTTTTT.